The sample holds one count of the clone carrying this T cell receptor beta chain. Its antigen is not identified. A much larger clone sits a single nucleotide away, making a read error possible. These data originate in a study of molecular identifiers for immune sequencing clone quantification. Study results and limitations: The study found clones above 20 RNA copies held over 97% of effector molecules and under 1% in naive cells.

Input for naive CD8 libraries was 20,000 to 1,000,000 sorted cells; the RNA fraction used was 10%, 30% or 50%. Per germline, CDR1 SGHTA and CDR2 FQGNSA. CDR3 length: 15 amino acids. Bulk TCR libraries were made with methods that had been previously described and with listed TCR primers. TCRdb re-derived calls from the PCR reads in MiXCR, one entry per CDR3 protein. Among around 470,000 distinct CDR3 sequences, about 21% were seen once, and the ten largest hold about 0.78%. The rearrangement uses TRBV7-2 and TRBJ2-1; unclear D gene. The source is a human donor in good health. Some libraries in this study had Jurkat cell RNA spiked in. The sequenced material came from naive CD8+ T cells from blood, with Jurkat cell RNA spiked in. As for subset: FACS-sorted CD8+CD4-CCR7+CD45RA+ naive T cells. In nucleotides, the CDR3 is TGTGCCAGCAGTACCATGGATAGCTCCTACAATGAGCAGTCCTTC. It specifies CASSTMDSSYNEQSF.